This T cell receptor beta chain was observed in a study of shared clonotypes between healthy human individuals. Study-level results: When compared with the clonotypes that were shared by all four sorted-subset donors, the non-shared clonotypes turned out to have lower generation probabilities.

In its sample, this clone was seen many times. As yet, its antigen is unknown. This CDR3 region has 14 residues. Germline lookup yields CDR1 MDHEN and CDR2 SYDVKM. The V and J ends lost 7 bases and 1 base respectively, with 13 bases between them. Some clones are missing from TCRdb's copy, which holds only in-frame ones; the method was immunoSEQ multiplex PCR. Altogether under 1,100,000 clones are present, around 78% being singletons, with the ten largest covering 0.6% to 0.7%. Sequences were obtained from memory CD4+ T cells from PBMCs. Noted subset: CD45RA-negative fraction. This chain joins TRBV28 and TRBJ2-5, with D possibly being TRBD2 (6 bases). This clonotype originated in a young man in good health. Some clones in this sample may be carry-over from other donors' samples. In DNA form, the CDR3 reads TGTGCCAGCAAAGAGGGCGGGACCCAAGAGACCCAGTACTTC. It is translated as CASKEGGTQETQYF.